The 31 T cell receptor beta chains reported below all come from one sample, sequenced in a study of cytomegalovirus exposure and HLA in healthy donors. The primer mix had 60 Vbeta and 13 Jbeta primers. The data were produced by immunoSEQ multiplex PCR, yet TCRdb's version contains in-frame clones alone and is incomplete. The sample includes under 200,000 clones, around 80% of them seen just once. Sample: PBMCs. All receptors come from a woman in her forties or fifties in good health and CMV-seropositive.

The rearrangement joins TRBV11-3 to TRBJ1-1, with unresolved D. The germline gives CDR1 SGHNT, CDR2 YENEEA. The CDR3 spans 13 residues. Deletions cut 5 bases from V and 1 base from J, with 8 bases between. CDR3 region: CASSESPNTEAFF. The CDR3 nucleotides read TGTGCCAGCAGCGAGTCCCCGAACACTGAAGCTTTCTTT.

The V call is TRBV5-8, the J call TRBJ1-2; 7 bases are shared with TRBD1. This CDR3 contains 16 residues. V dropped 5 bases and J dropped 7; count of bases not matched to a gene: 17. CDR1 SGHTS and CDR2 YDEGEE come from the germline V gene. CDR3 bases: TGTGCCAGCAGGGTGCGGACAGGCGGGTTTTACGGTGGCTACACCTTC. This translates into CASRVRTGGFYGGYTF.

Details on this clone: At one boundary the junction diverges from the germline segment, which might be a read error. The J gene is TRBJ2-7, the V gene TRBV25-1; D possibly corresponds to TRBD2 (5 bases). Germline V CDR1 and CDR2: MGHDK, SYGVNS. The CDR3 contains 12 residues. CDR3 residues: CASSPIPGERYF. The CDR3 DNA is TGTGCCAGCAGTCCCATCCCCGGGGAGCGGTACTTC.

V gene TRBV7-9 combines with J gene TRBJ1-2; D gene unclear. V was pared by 2 bases and J by 4 bases, with 8 bases between. The germline CDR1 and CDR2 sequences are SEHNR and FQNEAQ (reference sequence). CDR3 length: 13 residues. Written as DNA, the CDR3 is TGTGCCAGCAGCTTAATGGACTCCTATGGCTACACCTTC. This sequence encodes CASSLMDSYGYTF.

This clone was seen a few times. J is TRBJ2-2 and V is TRBV2; 8 nucleotides agree with TRBD1. CDR3 length: 15 amino acids. Trimming took 9 bases from V and 1 from J; bases not matched to a gene: 7. CDR1 SNHLY and CDR2 FYNNEI come from the germline V gene. CDR3 DNA: TGTGCCAGTGGGCCAGGGGGCTTGAACACCGGGGAGCTGTTTTTT. Protein: CASGPGGLNTGELFF.

This clone was seen only once. The chain links TRBV11-2 to TRBJ2-6; no clear D. V was pared by 7 bases and J by 0 bases, with 13 bases between. The CDR3 has 16 amino acids. Germline CDR1 reads SGHAT; CDR2 reads FQNNGV. In DNA, the CDR3 is TGTGCCAGCAAGCACAGCCTTTTCTCTGGGGCCAACGTCCTGACTTTC. Translated, it gives CASKHSLFSGANVLTF.

V is TRBV5-4 and J is TRBJ1-2; D perhaps matches TRBD1 (6 bases). Trimming cost V 4 bases and J 6 bases, with 13 bases left between them. The germline V gene has CDR1 SGHNT and CDR2 YYREEE (reference sequence). The CDR3 has 13 amino acids. CDR3 protein: CASSRSGDNGYTF. For the CDR3, the DNA is TGTGCCAGCAGCCGATCCGGGGACAATGGCTACACCTTC.

This clone was picked up one time. This rearrangement joins TRBV5-1 to TRBJ2-3; perhaps TRBD1 as D (5 bases). The CDR3 totals 14 residues. Germline V gene data show CDR1 as SGHRS and CDR2 as YFSETQ. V shed 0 bases and J shed 2 bases, with 7 bases lying between them. The CDR3 region has the DNA TGCGCCAGCAGCTTGGAACAGGCCACAGATACGCAGTATTTT. It translates to CASSLEQATDTQYF.

The V gene is TRBV10-3, the J gene TRBJ1-5, with 8 bases identical to TRBD1. J lost 5 bases, V lost 6 bases, and 3 bases had no gene match. The CDR3 is 13 residues long. Germline CDR1 ENHRY, CDR2 SYGVKD. CDR3 sequence reads: CAISSQGDQPQHF. As DNA, the CDR3 is TGTGCCATCAGCTCACAGGGGGATCAGCCCCAGCATTTT.

This chain links TRBV7-9 with TRBJ2-5, with D perhaps TRBD2 (5 bases). The J call could be wrong; TRBJ2-7 is a better fit for the DNA end. The CDR3 consists of 13 residues. Germline assignment: CDR1 SEHNR and CDR2 FQNEAQ (reference sequence). In DNA form, the CDR3 reads TGTGCCAGCACCGGAGGAAGCTCCTACGAGCAGTACTTC. This encodes CASTGGSSYEQYF.

The chain carries TRBV30 and TRBJ1-2; the match to TRBD1 covers 9 bases. In germline, CDR1 is GTSNPN, CDR2 SVGIG (reference sequence). The length of the CDR3 is 13 residues. V shed 2 bases and J 7 bases; nucleotides not matched to a gene: 5. The CDR3 is CAWSRQGEFGYTF. CDR3 sequence (DNA): TGTGCCTGGAGTAGACAGGGGGAGTTTGGCTACACCTTC.

The chain combines TRBV19 with TRBJ2-2, with D maybe TRBD2 (6 bases). From germline, CDR1 is LNHDA and CDR2 SQIVND (reference sequence). This CDR3 has 16 amino acids. Trimming pared 3 bases from V and 1 base from J, leaving 12 bases between. The CDR3 spells CASSMGLLLNTGELFF. The CDR3 DNA is TGTGCCAGTAGTATGGGACTGCTCTTGAACACCGGGGAGCTGTTTTTT. The complete variable domain, with remaining parts taken from reference TRBV19 and TRBJ2-2, reads DGGITQSPKYLFRKEGQNVTLSCEQNLNHDAMYWYRQDPGQGLRLIYYSQIVNDFQKGDIAEGYSVSREKKESFPLTVTSAQKNPTAFYLCASSMGLLLNTGELFFGEGSRLTVL.

This chain links TRBV11-3 with TRBJ2-3; D not certain. Looked up from germline, CDR1 is SGHNT and CDR2 is YENEEA. The CDR3 runs 12 residues. V lost 4 bases to trimming and J lost 6 bases, with 8 bases between them. CDR3 residues: CASSSFLDTQYF. Written as DNA, the CDR3 is TGTGCCAGCAGCTCCTTCCTGGATACGCAGTATTTT.

This chain connects TRBV10-2 to TRBJ2-2, with a tentative D call TRBD1 (6 bases). CDR1 and CDR2 (germline): WSHSY, SAAADI. CDR3 length: 19 amino acids. Deletions cut 6 bases from V and 3 bases from J, with 26 bases between. The CDR3 DNA is TGCGCCAGCAGACCATTTGACAGGAATGGTTTGGGGGACACCGGGGAGCTGTTTTTT. Translating gives CASRPFDRNGLGDTGELFF.

A single count supports this clone. The rearrangement joins TRBV9 to TRBJ1-5; 12 bases line up with TRBD1. The CDR3 loop spans 16 amino acids. CDR1 and CDR2 from the germline V gene are SGDLS and YYNGEE. J gave up 4 bases and V 4 bases, and 6 bases lay outside the gene matches. Here the CDR3 DNA reads TGTGCCAGCAGCCCAGGGACAGGGGGCCTTAATCAGCCCCAGCATTTT. This codes for CASSPGTGGLNQPQHF.

The J gene is TRBJ1-5, the V gene TRBV30, with a possible D match to TRBD1 (5 bases). Looked up from germline, CDR1 is GTSNPN and CDR2 is SVGIG (reference sequence). This CDR3 spans 15 amino acids. V lost 0 bases, J lost 4 bases, and 13 bases lay in between. The CDR3 DNA sequence: TGTGCCTGGAGTGTAGGGGCCAGGAGTAATCAGCCCCAGCATTTT. It encodes CAWSVGARSNQPQHF.

The J gene is TRBJ2-7, the V gene TRBV6-5; D is perhaps TRBD1 (6 bases). This CDR3 comprises 13 residues. Per germline, CDR1 MNHEY and CDR2 SVGAGI. Trimming took 6 bases from V and 5 from J, leaving 14 bases between them. For the CDR3, the DNA is TGTGCCAGCAGGAGGACAGAGCTCCACGAGCAGTACTTC. It codes for CASRRTELHEQYF.

The V gene is TRBV18, the J gene TRBJ2-7; 7 bases match TRBD1. Germline loops: CDR1 KGHSH, CDR2 LQKENI. V lost 6 bases to trimming and J lost 5 bases; unmatched junction nucleotides: 10. The CDR3 totals 14 residues. The CDR3 region has the DNA TGTGCCAGCTCTCCTACTTCGGGACAGAACGAGCAGTACTTC. This codes for CASSPTSGQNEQYF.

This clone was seen just once. The chain recombines TRBV5-8 with TRBJ2-1; D is possibly TRBD2 (5 bases). The V end was cut by 4 bases, the J end by 8 bases, with 22 bases between. CDR3 length: 16 amino acids. Germline V lookup: CDR1 SGHTS, CDR2 YDEGEE. The CDR3 protein is CASSPPGRVPGDEQFF. The CDR3, as DNA: TGTGCCAGCAGCCCGCCCGGACGGGTACCCGGGGATGAGCAGTTCTTC.

The gene calls are TRBV19 and TRBJ2-7, with 11 bases lining up with TRBD2. This CDR3 has 15 residues. V was clipped by 2 bases and J by 6 bases; unmatched bases: 6. Germline V lookup: CDR1 LNHDA, CDR2 SQIVND (reference sequence). This chain's CDR3 is CASSIRLAGPAEQYF. The CDR3 coding sequence is TGTGCCAGTAGTATACGACTAGCGGGGCCGGCCGAGCAGTACTTC.

The chain links TRBV19 to TRBJ2-7, with D maybe TRBD1 (6 bases). The V and J ends lost 10 bases and 1 base respectively, with 14 bases between them. CDR1 LNHDA and CDR2 SQIVND come from the germline V gene (reference sequence). The CDR3 consists of 13 residues. The CDR3 here is CATLGGWSYEQYF. The CDR3 DNA sequence: TGTGCCACCCTAGGGGGATGGTCCTACGAGCAGTACTTC.

The chain employs TRBV18 and TRBJ1-1, with 9 positions matching TRBD1. V shed 4 bases, J shed 1 base, and the junction held 10 bases outside the gene matches. The CDR3 is made up of 17 amino acids. The germline V gene encodes CDR1 KGHSH and CDR2 LQKENI. In DNA form, the CDR3 reads TGTGCCAGCTCACTGGGAATTAAGACAGGGGGGAACACTGAAGCTTTCTTT. Amino acid sequence: CASSLGIKTGGNTEAFF.

A note on this clone: At one end, the junction sequence differs from germline, possibly due to a read error. The genes are TRBV15 and TRBJ2-5; a weak D match, TRBD2 (5 bases). TRBJ2-7 explains the end of the DNA better; the J call may be wrong. The CDR3 has 14 amino acids. Germline-derived CDR1 and CDR2 are LNHNV and YYDKDF (reference sequence). CDR3 loop: CATSGDGKGHEQYF. CDR3 sequence (DNA): TGTGCCACCAGCGGAGACGGGAAGGGCCACGAGCAGTACTTC.

The CDR3 bases are TGTGCCAGCAGTTCGAGGACATTGAACACTGAAGCTTTCTTT. Amino acids: CASSSRTLNTEAFF. V and J are TRBV2 and TRBJ1-1; perhaps TRBD1 as D (5 bases). This CDR3 has 14 residues. Trimming removed 5 bases at V and 0 bases at J, with 10 bases between. Germline V gene sequence: CDR1 SNHLY, CDR2 FYNNEI.

The chain joins TRBV19 to TRBJ2-7; 8 nucleotides match TRBD2. This CDR3 has 16 amino acids. Trimming cost V 2 bases and J 0 bases; bases outside gene matches: 6. The germline V gene encodes CDR1 LNHDA and CDR2 SQIVND (reference sequence). In nucleotides, the CDR3 is TGTGCCAGTAGTATATGGCACGGGAGGGGCTCCTACGAGCAGTACTTC. Its protein product is CASSIWHGRGSYEQYF. The full variable domain, rest sourced from reference TRBV19 and TRBJ2-7, is DGGITQSPKYLFRKEGQNVTLSCEQNLNHDAMYWYRQDPGQGLRLIYYSQIVNDFQKGDIAEGYSVSREKKESFPLTVTSAQKNPTAFYLCASSIWHGRGSYEQYFGPGTRLTVT.

The gene calls are TRBV6-6 and TRBJ1-1; D is unclear. The CDR3 spans 14 residues. Germline CDR1 reads MNHNY; CDR2 reads SVGAGI (reference sequence). V was trimmed by 11 bases and J by 0 bases, leaving 16 bases between them. CDR3 protein: CAGSEGNMNTEAFF. CDR3 DNA: TGTGCCGGGTCCGAGGGAAACATGAACACTGAAGCTTTCTTT.

As DNA, the CDR3 is TGTGCCAGCAGCTTAGCGGCTAGCGGGGTGTACAATGAGCAGTTCTTC. It translates to CASSLAASGVYNEQFF. The rearrangement links TRBV7-2 to TRBJ2-1, with 9 bases aligning to TRBD2. V trimming: 0 bases; J trimming: 4 bases; junction bases outside the gene matches: 4. Germline V CDR1 and CDR2: SGHTA, FQGNSA. The CDR3 has 16 residues.

This clone has a single count. This chain uses TRBV27 with TRBJ2-5; D perhaps matches TRBD1 (6 bases). The J call is in doubt because the DNA end fits TRBJ2-7 better. This CDR3 spans 16 amino acids. CDR1 and CDR2 from the germline V gene are MNHEY and SMNVEV (reference sequence). The CDR3, as DNA: TGTGCCAGCAGTCGTGGACAGTCTCTTAGCTCCTACGAGCAGTACTTC. It codes for CASSRGQSLSSYEQYF.

The chain links TRBV10-3 to TRBJ1-1; TRBD1 matches at 7 bases. The CDR3 is 15 residues long. V lost 4 bases to trimming and J lost 1 base; unmatched junction nucleotides: 6. Per the germline V gene, CDR1 is ENHRY and CDR2 is SYGVKD. The CDR3 loop reads CAISGSGTANTEAFF. CDR3 coding DNA: TGTGCCATCAGTGGCAGTGGGACAGCGAACACTGAAGCTTTCTTT.

The chain links TRBV9 to TRBJ2-7, with 9 bases aligning to TRBD2. CDR1 is SGDLS, CDR2 YYNGEE, per germline. CDR3 length: 16 amino acids. V lost 3 bases, J lost 4 bases, and 11 bases stayed unmatched. As DNA, the CDR3 is TGTGCCAGCAGCGCGGGGGTCGGCGGGGGGGCTTACGAGCAGTACTTC. Protein product: CASSAGVGGGAYEQYF.

This clone has only one observation. The V and J genes are TRBV9 and TRBJ2-1, with 11 bases lining up with TRBD2. V shed 0 bases and J 0 bases; nucleotides not matched to a gene: 14. CDR3 length: 21 amino acids. CDR1 and CDR2 from the germline V gene are SGDLS and YYNGEE. The CDR3 DNA is TGTGCCAGCAGCGTAGTACCCGGGACTAGCGGCGTTAAGAGCTCCTACAATGAGCAGTTCTTC. Protein sequence: CASSVVPGTSGVKSSYNEQFF.